Presented here are 22 T cell receptor beta chains from one specimen sequenced in a study of cytomegalovirus exposure and HLA in healthy donors. With 60 Vbeta and 13 Jbeta primers, the PCR was carried out. Only in-frame clones appear in the TCRdb table, and some are missing; sequencing was by immunoSEQ multiplex PCR. Of about 170,000 clones listed, 82% were seen once; the top ten hold approximately 1.6%. Material for sequencing was PBMCs. The receptors shown here come from a male donor in good health and CMV-seronegative.

J is TRBJ1-6 and V is TRBV9; TRBD1 matches 7 bases. Trimming at V came to 4 bases and at J to 7 bases, leaving 8 bases not matched to a gene. Germline values: CDR1 SGDLS, CDR2 YYNGEE. The CDR3 runs to 15 residues. The CDR3 DNA follows: TGTGCCAGCAGCTTATCTGGACAGGAGAATTCACCCCTCCACTTT. Translation: CASSLSGQENSPLHF.

The V gene is TRBV25-1, the J gene TRBJ1-2; D may be TRBD1 (6 bases). CDR1 is MGHDK and CDR2 is SYGVNS in the germline V gene. The V end was cut by 9 bases, the J end by 6 bases, with 14 bases between. CDR3 length equals 12 residues. CDR3 coding DNA: TGTGCCAGACTTCGGACAGAACATGGCTACACCTTC. The encoded protein is CARLRTEHGYTF.

CDR3 sequence reads: CASQRNRQQTGELFF. CDR3 bases: TGTGCCAGCCAGAGGAACAGACAGCAAACCGGGGAGCTGTTTTTT. This chain joins TRBV2 and TRBJ2-2, with a possible D match to TRBD1 (5 bases). Trimming shortened V by 8 bases and J by 5 bases, and 18 bases separated the two germline ends. The CDR3 has 15 amino acids. Germline CDR1 reads SNHLY; CDR2 reads FYNNEI. The full variable domain, in which reference TRBV2 and TRBJ2-2 provide the parts outside the CDR3, is EPEVTQTPSHQVTQMGQEVILRCVPISNHLYFYWYRQILGQKVEFLVSFYNNEISEKSEIFDDQFSVERPDGSNFTLKIRSTKLEDSAMYFCASQRNRQQTGELFFGEGSRLTVL.

V gene TRBV5-6 combines with J gene TRBJ1-6; D not certain. The germline V gene has CDR1 SGHDT and CDR2 YYEEEE. V was clipped by 3 bases and J by 7 bases, with 5 bases between them. This CDR3 region has 12 residues. The CDR3 DNA sequence: TGTGCCAGCAGCTCCCCAAATTCACCCCTCCACTTT. Translating it yields CASSSPNSPLHF. The variable domain in full, with the rest retrieved from reference TRBV5-6 and TRBJ1-6, is DAGVTQSPTHLIKTRGQQVTLRCSPKSGHDTVSWYQQALGQGPQFIFQYYEEEERQRGNFPDRFSGHQFPNYSSELNVNALLLGDSALYLCASSSPNSPLHFGNGTRLTVT.

The chain carries TRBV18 and TRBJ2-1; no firm D call. The germline V and J ends were trimmed by 1 base and 6 bases, with 10 bases remaining between them. The CDR3 is made up of 14 amino acids. Germline values: CDR1 KGHSH, CDR2 LQKENI. CDR3 coding DNA: TGTGCCAGCTCACCACTAGAAAGATTCAATGAGCAGTTCTTC. Translated: CASSPLERFNEQFF.

V usage is TRBV6-1 and J usage is TRBJ2-7; 9 nucleotides agree with TRBD2. In germline, CDR1 is MNHNS, CDR2 SASEGT. The J segment lost 2 bases and the V segment lost 2 bases, leaving 4 bases of the junction unmatched. There are 15 residues in the CDR3. The CDR3 DNA reads TGTGCCAGCAGTGAAAATAGCGGGGGACCCTACGAGCAGTACTTC. Translating gives CASSENSGGPYEQYF.

This clone showed up just a few times. The chain couples TRBV19 to TRBJ1-1; a possible D gene is TRBD1 (5 bases). The CDR3 runs to 16 residues. Deletions cut 6 bases from V and 10 bases from J, with 27 bases between. The germline V gene has CDR1 LNHDA and CDR2 SQIVND (reference sequence). This CDR3 is CASSQPGELRGGGAFF. The CDR3 DNA follows: TGTGCCAGTAGCCAACCCGGGGAGTTGAGGGGCGGGGGAGCTTTCTTT.

The chain recombines TRBV9 with TRBJ2-5; D perhaps matches TRBD2 (7 bases). The CDR3 length is 13 residues. The V end was cut by 4 bases, the J end by 5 bases, with 12 bases between. The germline gives CDR1 SGDLS, CDR2 YYNGEE. The CDR3 spells CASSRGGTETQYF. In nucleotides, the CDR3 is TGTGCCAGCAGCAGGGGGGGTACCGAGACCCAGTACTTC. Complete variable domain (other parts from reference TRBV9 and TRBJ2-5): DSGVTQTPKHLITATGQRVTLRCSPRSGDLSVYWYQQSLDQGLQFLIQYYNGEERAKGNILERFSAQQFPDLHSELNLSSLELGDSALYFCASSRGGTETQYFGPGTRLLVL.

This chain connects TRBV27 to TRBJ2-1; 8 bases align to TRBD1. The CDR3 totals 18 residues. With V trimmed by 0 bases and J by 8 bases, 15 bases remained unmatched. Looked up from germline, CDR1 is MNHEY and CDR2 is SMNVEV (reference sequence). The chain's CDR3 is CASSLSRTGTRSGHEQFF. DNA for the CDR3: TGTGCCAGCAGTTTATCGAGGACAGGGACGAGAAGTGGCCATGAGCAGTTCTTC.

The chain couples TRBV5-1 to TRBJ2-1; 14 nucleotides match TRBD2. The CDR3 consists of 14 residues. Germline V gene sequence: CDR1 SGHRS, CDR2 YFSETQ. V was clipped by 0 bases and J by 15 bases; unmatched bases: 5. CDR3 region: CASSLGLAGGPPFF. The CDR3 DNA is TGCGCCAGCAGCTTGGGACTAGCGGGAGGGCCGCCGTTCTTC.

The rearrangement uses TRBV19 and TRBJ2-7; 10 bases match TRBD1. The germline CDR1 and CDR2 sequences are LNHDA and SQIVND (reference sequence). V lost 2 bases and J lost 2; bases outside the gene matches: 9. The CDR3 length is 17 residues. The CDR3, as DNA: TGTGCCAGTAGTATAAGGCCGGGACAGGGGAGGACCTACGAGCAGTACTTC. As protein: CASSIRPGQGRTYEQYF.

The chain recombines TRBV27 with TRBJ1-2; maybe TRBD1 (6 bases). Deletions cut 0 bases from V and 4 bases from J, with 24 bases between. The CDR3 sequence is 19 residues long. Germline V lookup: CDR1 MNHEY, CDR2 SMNVEV (reference sequence). As DNA, the CDR3 is TGTGCCAGCAGTTTATCGGGCGTTGGGGGGCCCGCGGGGGGCTATGGCTACACCTTC. This translates into CASSLSGVGGPAGGYGYTF.

The J gene is TRBJ1-1, the V gene TRBV7-9; no firm D call. Trimming took 1 base from V and 0 from J, leaving 6 bases between them. The CDR3 spans 14 residues. CDR1 is SEHNR, CDR2 FQNEAQ, per germline (reference sequence). The CDR3 reads CASSLGPVNTEAFF. In DNA, the CDR3 is TGTGCCAGCAGCTTAGGTCCAGTGAACACTGAAGCTTTCTTT.

The genes are TRBV30 and TRBJ1-3; D unresolved. The CDR3 sequence is 14 residues long. Per the germline V gene, CDR1 is GTSNPN and CDR2 is SVGIG (reference sequence). The V end lost 3 bases, the J end lost 0 bases, and 9 bases lay between the germline ends. The chain's CDR3 is CAWSAVGSGNTIYF. CDR3 bases: TGTGCCTGGAGCGCGGTAGGCTCTGGAAACACCATATATTTT.

This clone was seen only a few times. V and J are TRBV9 and TRBJ2-1; D possibly corresponds to TRBD1 (6 bases). Germline values: CDR1 SGDLS, CDR2 YYNGEE. V was trimmed by 2 bases and J by 9 bases, leaving 12 bases between them. There are 13 residues in the CDR3. In DNA form, the CDR3 reads TGTGCCAGCAGCGTTATACTAGGGGGTGAGCAGTTCTTC. As protein: CASSVILGGEQFF.

This clone came up once. The chain uses TRBV5-1 and TRBJ2-7; 8 bases are shared with TRBD1. Germline values: CDR1 SGHRS, CDR2 YFSETQ. The J segment lost 2 bases and the V segment lost 5 bases, leaving 6 bases of the junction unmatched. This CDR3 is built from 14 residues. CDR3 bases: TGCGCCAGCAGTAGCGGACAGGGTCCCTACGAGCAGTACTTC. This codes for CASSSGQGPYEQYF.

Concerning this clone: A junction boundary mismatches the germline segment, possibly from a read error. The chain couples TRBV7-9 to TRBJ2-7; D perhaps matches TRBD1 (6 bases). This CDR3 comprises 12 residues. The V gene's germline CDR1 is SEHNR and CDR2 FQNEAQ (reference sequence). The CDR3 loop is CSSSEVSDSMYF. CDR3 nucleotide sequence: TGTTCCAGCAGCGAAGTCTCGGACAGTATGTACTTC.

This clone appeared once. The chain has TRBV6-5 and TRBJ2-5; TRBD1 aligns across 10 bases. Trimming at V came to 5 bases and at J to 5 bases, leaving 5 bases not matched to a gene. CDR3 length: 14 amino acids. CDR1 is MNHEY, CDR2 SVGAGI, per germline. The CDR3 bases are TGTGCCAGCAGTGAGACAGGGGGCGGGGAGACCCAGTACTTC. It yields the protein CASSETGGGETQYF.

The genes are TRBV7-3 and TRBJ2-3, with 8 nucleotides matching TRBD2. Trimming at V came to 4 bases and at J to 4 bases, leaving 4 bases not matched to a gene. CDR3 length: 14 residues. CDR1 is SGHTA and CDR2 is FQGTGA in the germline V gene. For the CDR3, the DNA is TGTGCCAGCAGCTCGGGGGGGCTGGCAGATACGCAGTATTTT. This encodes CASSSGGLADTQYF.

DNA for the CDR3: TGTGCTAGTGGACGGAGAGGCGGGGGTTCGAACACCGGGGAGCTGTTTTTT. It is translated as CASGRRGGGSNTGELFF. The chain links TRBV12-5 to TRBJ2-2, with 7 positions matching TRBD2. The germline V gene has CDR1 LGHNT and CDR2 FRNRAP. The junction had 10 bases not matched to a gene; V was cut back by 6 bases and J by 0 bases. The CDR3 covers 17 residues. Filled out from reference TRBV12-5 and TRBJ2-2, the complete variable domain reads DARVTQTPRHKVTEMGQEVTMRCQPILGHNTVFWYRQTMMQGLELLAYFRNRAPLDDSGMPKDRFSAEMPDATLATLKIQPSEPRDSAVYFCASGRRGGGSNTGELFFGEGSRLTVL.

The rearrangement uses TRBV6-1 and TRBJ1-5; possible D gene TRBD1, 5 bases. Germline loops: CDR1 MNHNS, CDR2 SASEGT. This CDR3 has 13 residues. V lost 8 bases, J lost 0 bases, and 8 bases lay in between. The chain's CDR3 is CASGGSSNQPQHF. The CDR3 DNA is TGTGCCAGCGGGGGGTCTAGCAATCAGCCCCAGCATTTT.

With respect to this clone: An end of the junction differs from the germline gene, which may be a read error. This chain uses TRBV7-9 with TRBJ2-7; a weak D match, TRBD1 (6 bases). The germline CDR1 and CDR2 sequences are SEHNR and FQNEAQ (reference sequence). This CDR3 is built from 16 residues. For the CDR3, the DNA is TGTTCCAGCAGCTTTAGTGAAGCAGGGGCCTCCTACGAGCAGTACTTC. Translating gives CSSSFSEAGASYEQYF.